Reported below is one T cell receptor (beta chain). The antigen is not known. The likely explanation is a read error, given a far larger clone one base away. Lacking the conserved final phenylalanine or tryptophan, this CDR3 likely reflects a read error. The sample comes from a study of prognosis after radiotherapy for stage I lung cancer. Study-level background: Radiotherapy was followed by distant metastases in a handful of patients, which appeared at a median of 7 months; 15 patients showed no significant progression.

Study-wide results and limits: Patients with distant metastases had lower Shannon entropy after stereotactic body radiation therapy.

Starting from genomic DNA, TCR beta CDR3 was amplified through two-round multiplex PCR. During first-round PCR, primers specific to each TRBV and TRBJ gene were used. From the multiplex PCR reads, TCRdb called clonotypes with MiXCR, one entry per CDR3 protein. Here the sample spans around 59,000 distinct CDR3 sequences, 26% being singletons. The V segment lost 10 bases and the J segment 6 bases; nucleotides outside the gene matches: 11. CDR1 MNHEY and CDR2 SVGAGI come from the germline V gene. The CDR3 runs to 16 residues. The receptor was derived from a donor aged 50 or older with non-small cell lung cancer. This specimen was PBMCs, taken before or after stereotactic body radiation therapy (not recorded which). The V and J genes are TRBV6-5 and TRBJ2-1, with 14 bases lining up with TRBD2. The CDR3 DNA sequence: TGTGCCACCACCGTTCCCGGGACTAGCGGGGGCAATGAGCAGTTCTTA. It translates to CATTVPGTSGGNEQFL.